One and the same sample provided the 17 T cell receptor beta chains below, sequenced in a study of glioma-infiltrating T cells after dendritic cell vaccination. Documented time point: after dendritic cell vaccination, including at tumor progression/relapse. Sequencing was performed with immunoSEQ multiplex PCR; in TCRdb, only in-frame clones are kept and a portion is missing. The sample has roughly 50,000 clones, approximately 89% seen once. The sequencing used blood, collected after dendritic cell vaccination. All receptors derive from a human donor with glioblastoma.

Of note for this clone: The junction and the germline gene differ at one end; a read error may be behind it. This chain links TRBV11-2 with TRBJ1-1; D uncertain. Germline V lookup: CDR1 SGHAT, CDR2 FQNNGV. The CDR3 sequence is 14 residues long. This CDR3 reads CASTLTRGYTEAFF. In DNA, the CDR3 is TGTGCCAGCACCTTAACCCGGGGATACACTGAAGCTTTCTTT.

The chain carries TRBV28 and TRBJ2-7, with TRBD1 identical over 11 bases. There are 16 residues in the CDR3. Looked up from germline, CDR1 is MDHEN and CDR2 is SYDVKM. Trimming removed 6 bases from V and 1 base from J; junction bases left unmatched: 8. The CDR3 is CASREWTGGRSYEQYF. The CDR3 region has the DNA TGTGCCAGCAGGGAGTGGACAGGGGGCAGGTCCTACGAGCAGTACTTC. The variable domain in full, with the rest retrieved from reference TRBV28 and TRBJ2-7, is DVKVTQSSRYLVKRTGEKVFLECVQDMDHENMFWYRQDPGLGLRLIYFSYDVKMKEKGDIPEGYSVSREKKERFSLILESASTNQTSMYLCASREWTGGRSYEQYFGPGTRLTVT.

V is TRBV5-8 and J is TRBJ1-1; TRBD1 matches 7 bases. Germline-derived CDR1 and CDR2 are SGHTS and YDEGEE. CDR3 size: 16 residues. The trim removed 2 bases at V and 5 bases at J, leaving 12 bases unmatched. CDR3 sequence reads: CASSFRRDSGGTEAFF. The CDR3 DNA sequence: TGTGCCAGCAGCTTTAGGCGGGACAGCGGGGGGACTGAAGCTTTCTTT.

This chain links TRBV13 with TRBJ2-3; TRBD1 aligns across 8 bases. V gave up 4 bases and J gave up 3 bases; unmatched junction bases: 6. Germline lookup yields CDR1 PRHDT and CDR2 FYEKMQ (reference sequence). CDR3 length: 15 amino acids. The CDR3 DNA sequence: TGTGCCAGCAGCTCCGGACAGGGTGGAACAGATACGCAGTATTTT. It is translated as CASSSGQGGTDTQYF. Together with reference TRBV13 and TRBJ2-3, the CDR3 gives the full variable domain: AAGVIQSPRHLIKEKRETATLKCYPIPRHDTVYWYQQGPGQDPQFLISFYEKMQSDKGSIPDRFSAQQFSDYHSELNMSSLELGDSALYFCASSSGQGGTDTQYFGPGTRLTVL.

V gene TRBV10-3 combines with J gene TRBJ1-3; 7 positions agree with TRBD1. The trim removed 2 bases at V and 0 bases at J, leaving 4 bases unmatched. The germline V gene encodes CDR1 ENHRY and CDR2 SYGVKD. The length of the CDR3 is 16 residues. This CDR3 reads CAISETQGSSGNTIYF. The CDR3 nucleotides are TGTGCCATCAGTGAGACACAGGGGAGCTCTGGAAACACCATATATTTT.

This clone was recorded only once. The J gene is TRBJ2-7, the V gene TRBV27; 8 nucleotides agree with TRBD2. Germline values: CDR1 MNHEY, CDR2 SMNVEV (reference sequence). The junction had 8 bases not matched to a gene; V was cut back by 7 bases and J by 6 bases. The CDR3 loop spans 13 amino acids. The CDR3: CASTAGDGLEQYF. CDR3 coding DNA: TGTGCCAGCACAGCGGGGGACGGTCTCGAGCAGTACTTC.

This clone has only one observation. The V gene is TRBV5-4, the J gene TRBJ2-2; 7 bases are shared with TRBD2. Looked up from germline, CDR1 is SGHNT and CDR2 is YYREEE (reference sequence). CDR3 size: 15 residues. V lost 1 base, J lost 3 bases, and 3 bases stayed unmatched. For the CDR3, the DNA is TGTGCCAGCAGCTTGAGCGGGACCCACACCGGGGAGCTGTTTTTT. As protein: CASSLSGTHTGELFF.

The V call is TRBV5-4, the J call TRBJ2-7, with a tentative D call TRBD2 (6 bases). Germline-derived CDR1 and CDR2 are SGHNT and YYREEE (reference sequence). Trimming took off 4 bases at V and 5 bases at J, with 16 bases between the two ends. This CDR3 comprises 14 residues. The DNA for the CDR3 is TGTGCCAGCAGCATAGATTTTGGCGGGAACGAGCAGTACTTC. This sequence encodes CASSIDFGGNEQYF. The full variable domain, its missing parts supplied by reference TRBV5-4 and TRBJ2-7, is ETGVTQSPTHLIKTRGQQVTLRCSSQSGHNTVSWYQQALGQGPQFIFQYYREEENGRGNFPPRFSGLQFPNYSSELNVNALELDDSALYLCASSIDFGGNEQYFGPGTRLTVT.

The chain recombines TRBV6-6 with TRBJ1-2; D not certain. The CDR3 sequence is 16 residues long. Deletions cut 0 bases from V and 0 bases from J, with 11 bases between. Germline assignment: CDR1 MNHNY and CDR2 SVGAGI (reference sequence). This chain's CDR3 is CASSYSPADSNYGYTF. Written as DNA, the CDR3 is TGTGCCAGCAGTTACTCGCCCGCGGACTCTAACTATGGCTACACCTTC.

The V gene is TRBV5-8, the J gene TRBJ1-3, with 7 positions matching TRBD1. Germline lookup yields CDR1 SGHTS and CDR2 YDEGEE. The CDR3 runs 13 residues. Losses at the gene ends were 4 bases for V and 3 bases for J; bases not matched to a gene: 1. The CDR3 spells CASSRDSGNTIYF. CDR3 DNA sequence: TGTGCCAGCAGCCGGGACAGTGGAAACACCATATATTTT.

The J gene is TRBJ2-1, the V gene TRBV7-3; 11 bases align to TRBD2. The CDR3 length is 14 residues. V lost 5 bases, J lost 9 bases, and 6 bases stayed unmatched. Looked up from germline, CDR1 is SGHTA and CDR2 is FQGTGA. The CDR3 loop is CASSNRLAGSEQFF. The CDR3 nucleotides read TGTGCCAGCAGCAACCGACTAGCGGGATCTGAGCAGTTCTTC. Filled out from reference TRBV7-3 and TRBJ2-1, the complete variable domain reads GAGVSQTPSNKVTEKGKYVELRCDPISGHTALYWYRQSLGQGPEFLIYFQGTGAADDSGLPNDRFFAVRPEGSVSTLKIQRTERGDSAVYLCASSNRLAGSEQFFGPGTRLTVL.

The V and J genes are TRBV5-4 and TRBJ2-7; 7 bases are a match to TRBD1. J lost 6 bases, V lost 7 bases, and 13 bases had no gene match. CDR1 and CDR2 from the germline V gene are SGHNT and YYREEE (reference sequence). The CDR3 covers 14 residues. The CDR3 region is CASRRQGEDVEQYF. The CDR3 DNA is TGTGCCAGCCGAAGGCAGGGGGAAGATGTCGAGCAGTACTTC.

The chain joins TRBV4-1 to TRBJ2-2; 8 nucleotides match TRBD2. CDR1 and CDR2 from the germline V gene are MGHRA and YSYEKL. The J segment lost 2 bases and the V segment lost 1 base, leaving 3 bases of the junction unmatched. The CDR3 sequence is 16 residues long. CDR3 sequence: CASSQALAVNTGELFF. The CDR3 region has the DNA TGCGCCAGCAGCCAAGCACTAGCGGTTAACACCGGGGAGCTGTTTTTT.

This chain uses TRBV5-1 with TRBJ1-1, with 7 bases fitting TRBD1. This CDR3 contains 14 residues. Germline CDR1 reads SGHRS; CDR2 reads YFSETQ. The trim removed 2 bases at V and 1 base at J, leaving 2 bases unmatched. The CDR3, as DNA: TGCGCCAGCAGCTTTGGACAGGCGAACACTGAAGCTTTCTTT. Its translation is CASSFGQANTEAFF. Full variable domain (outside the CDR3, taken from reference TRBV5-1 and TRBJ1-1): KAGVTQTPRYLIKTRGQQVTLSCSPISGHRSVSWYQQTPGQGLQFLFEYFSETQRNKGNFPGRFSGRQFSNSRSEMNVSTLELGDSALYLCASSFGQANTEAFFGQGTRLTVV.

The J gene is TRBJ2-2, the V gene TRBV9, with D possibly matching TRBD1 (6 bases). Germline CDR1 is SGDLS and CDR2 is YYNGEE. Trimming took off 0 bases at V and 2 bases at J, with 17 bases between the two ends. This CDR3 contains 18 residues. CDR3 sequence: CASSVGTVTHLNTGELFF. The DNA for the CDR3 is TGTGCCAGCAGCGTAGGGACAGTTACTCACCTCAACACCGGGGAGCTGTTTTTT.

J is TRBJ2-3 and V is TRBV6-6; 9 bases are shared with TRBD1. V lost 4 bases and J lost 3; bases outside the gene matches: 5. The CDR3 runs to 15 residues. Looked up from germline, CDR1 is MNHNY and CDR2 is SVGAGI (reference sequence). CDR3 nucleotides: TGTGCCAGCAGTTGGGGACAGGGAGTTACAGATACGCAGTATTTT. Amino acid sequence: CASSWGQGVTDTQYF.

The rearrangement joins TRBV5-1 to TRBJ2-1, with 9 bases identical to TRBD2. The trim removed 4 bases at V and 8 bases at J, leaving 16 bases unmatched. This CDR3 is 17 amino acids long. Per the germline V gene, CDR1 is SGHRS and CDR2 is YFSETQ. The CDR3 here is CASSGRLAGWPSDEQFF. CDR3 sequence (DNA): TGCGCCAGCAGCGGCAGGCTAGCGGGATGGCCCAGCGATGAGCAGTTCTTC. The full variable domain, rest sourced from reference TRBV5-1 and TRBJ2-1, is KAGVTQTPRYLIKTRGQQVTLSCSPISGHRSVSWYQQTPGQGLQFLFEYFSETQRNKGNFPGRFSGRQFSNSRSEMNVSTLELGDSALYLCASSGRLAGWPSDEQFFGPGTRLTVL.